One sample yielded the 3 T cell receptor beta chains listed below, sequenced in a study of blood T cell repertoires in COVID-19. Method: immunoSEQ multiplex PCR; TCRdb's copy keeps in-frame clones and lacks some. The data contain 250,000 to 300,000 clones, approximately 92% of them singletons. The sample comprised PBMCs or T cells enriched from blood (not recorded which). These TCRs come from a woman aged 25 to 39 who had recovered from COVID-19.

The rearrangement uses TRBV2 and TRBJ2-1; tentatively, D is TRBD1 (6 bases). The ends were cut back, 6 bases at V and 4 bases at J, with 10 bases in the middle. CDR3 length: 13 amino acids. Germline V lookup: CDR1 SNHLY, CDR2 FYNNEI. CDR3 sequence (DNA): TGTGCCAGCAGCACGGGACAATACAATGAGCAGTTCTTC. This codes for CASSTGQYNEQFF.

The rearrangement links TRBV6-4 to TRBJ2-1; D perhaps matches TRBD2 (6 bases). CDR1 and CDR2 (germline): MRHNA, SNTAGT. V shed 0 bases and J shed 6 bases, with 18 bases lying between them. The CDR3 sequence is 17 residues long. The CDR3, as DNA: TGTGCCAGCAGTGACTCGGGTGCGACTAGAATTTCCAATGAGCAGTTCTTC. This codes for CASSDSGATRISNEQFF.

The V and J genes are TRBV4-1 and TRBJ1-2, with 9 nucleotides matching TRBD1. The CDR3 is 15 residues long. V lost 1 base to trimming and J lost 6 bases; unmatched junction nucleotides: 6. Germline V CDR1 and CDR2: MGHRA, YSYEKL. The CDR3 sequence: CASSQADRGSDGYTF. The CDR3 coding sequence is TGCGCCAGCAGCCAAGCGGACAGGGGAAGCGATGGCTACACCTTC.